These 28 T cell receptor beta chains share one sample of origin, sequenced in a study of T cells in Graves' hyperthyroidism and ophthalmopathy. Researchers took RNA transcripts and amplified the TCR beta CDR3 regions from them. Initially, a first-round RT-PCR of the TCR CDR3 employed the HTBI primer set. TCRdb reprocessed the multiplex PCR reads with MiXCR, giving one entry per CDR3 protein. The repertoire includes around 360,000 distinct CDR3 sequences, approximately 16% of them detected once, and about 21% sits in the top ten. Sequenced material: blood. The receptors derive from a woman aged 55-70 years with Graves' ophthalmopathy.

To note about this clonotype: Given a much more abundant clone one base away, this may be a read error. V and J are TRBV6-1 and TRBJ1-5; D might be TRBD1 (6 bases). CDR3 length: 14 amino acids. V dropped 8 bases and J dropped 3 bases, with 14 bases sitting between them. The V gene's germline CDR1 is MNHNS and CDR2 SASEGT. The CDR3 DNA follows: TGTGCCAGCGGGAAGACAGGAGACAATCAGCCCCAGCATTTT. Translated, it gives CASGKTGDNQPQHF.

The chain is built from TRBV7-9 and TRBJ2-7, with 9 positions matching TRBD2. The J segment lost 4 bases and the V segment lost 1 base, leaving 8 bases of the junction unmatched. The CDR3 runs to 16 residues. Germline V lookup: CDR1 SEHNR, CDR2 FQNEAQ (reference sequence). The CDR3 coding sequence is TGTGCCAGCAGCTTAGGAGTCGGGACTAGCCCGTACGAGCAGTACTTC. Translated: CASSLGVGTSPYEQYF.

This clonotype has at least ten counts. V and J are TRBV20-1 and TRBJ1-2; the D gene is possibly TRBD1 (6 bases). The CDR3 runs to 13 residues. V was clipped by 2 bases and J by 6 bases, with 13 bases between them. CDR1 is DFQATT, CDR2 SNEGSKA, per germline (reference sequence). The CDR3 nucleotides are TGCAGTGCTAGATGGGGGCAGGGGAATGGCTACACCTTC. It yields the protein CSARWGQGNGYTF.

In regard to this clonotype: A read error is likely, as this CDR3 ends without the conserved phenylalanine or tryptophan. CDR3: CASRSGGRGLQPQHL. The CDR3 nucleotides read TGTGCCAGTAGGTCCGGGGGCAGGGGGCTTCAGCCCCAGCATCTT. V is TRBV19 and J is TRBJ1-5, with 8 bases matching TRBD1. Germline CDR1 is LNHDA and CDR2 is SQIVND (reference sequence). The CDR3 extends over 15 amino acids. The V and J ends lost 6 bases and 6 bases, in that order; junction bases with no gene match: 10.

The chain is built from TRBV27 and TRBJ1-3, with a tentative D call TRBD1 (5 bases). CDR1 and CDR2 from the germline V gene are MNHEY and SMNVEV (reference sequence). Trimming stripped 1 base from V and 8 bases from J, with 9 bases between. The CDR3 runs 13 residues. The CDR3 coding sequence is TGTGCCAGCAGTTTATACCTGGGGGACACCATATATTTT. This translates into CASSLYLGDTIYF.

Only a few counts were recorded for this clonotype. The chain recombines TRBV4-1 with TRBJ2-7, with TRBD1 as a possible D gene (5 bases). This CDR3 comprises 16 residues. Per the germline V gene, CDR1 is MGHRA and CDR2 is YSYEKL. V gave up 0 bases and J gave up 0 bases, with 12 bases separating them. CDR3 protein: CASSQDQGTFSYEQYF. In nucleotides, the CDR3 is TGCGCCAGCAGCCAAGATCAGGGCACCTTCTCCTACGAGCAGTACTTC.

This clonotype showed up just a few times. This clone may be a read error of a much larger clone one base away. V gene TRBV11-2 combines with J gene TRBJ2-5, with D possibly TRBD1 on 5 matching bases. Germline V gene lookup returns CDR1 SGHAT and CDR2 FQNNGV. The CDR3 covers 16 residues. The CDR3 coding sequence is TGTGCCAGCAGCTCCCGTTTCCAGGGATTCCAAGAGACCCGGTACTTC. This codes for CASSSRFQGFQETRYF.

This clonotype came up many times. The rearrangement uses TRBV12-5 and TRBJ2-1; D is perhaps TRBD1 (6 bases). Trimming removed 5 bases from V and 6 bases from J, with 17 bases in between. CDR3 length: 15 amino acids. Per germline, CDR1 LGHNT and CDR2 FRNRAP. The CDR3 loop is CASGTGTLGTNEQFF. CDR3 DNA: TGTGCTAGTGGTACCGGGACACTTGGAACCAATGAGCAGTTCTTC. Full variable domain (remainder filled in from reference TRBV12-5 and TRBJ2-1): DARVTQTPRHKVTEMGQEVTMRCQPILGHNTVFWYRQTMMQGLELLAYFRNRAPLDDSGMPKDRFSAEMPDATLATLKIQPSEPRDSAVYFCASGTGTLGTNEQFFGPGTRLTVL.

The chain has TRBV7-8 and TRBJ2-3; TRBD1 agrees at 8 bases. The V and J ends lost 2 bases and 6 bases, in that order; junction bases with no gene match: 7. The germline V gene encodes CDR1 SGHVS and CDR2 FQNEAQ. The CDR3 is 15 amino acids. CDR3: CASSLSRTGLDTQYF. As DNA, the CDR3 is TGTGCCAGCAGCTTATCTCGGACAGGGTTGGATACGCAGTATTTT.

This clonotype was found a few times. The genes are TRBV20-1 and TRBJ2-3; D is unresolved. Germline V gene lookup returns CDR1 DFQATT and CDR2 SNEGSKA (reference sequence). Trimming removed 4 bases from V and 2 bases from J, with 16 bases in between. The CDR3 totals 15 residues. The CDR3 loop reads CSATDYSTPTDTQYF. In DNA form, the CDR3 reads TGCAGTGCTACCGATTACAGCACCCCCACAGATACGCAGTATTTT.

This clonotype was detected ten times or more. The chain combines TRBV2 with TRBJ1-1; no firm D call. The germline V and J ends were trimmed by 6 bases and 0 bases, with 17 bases remaining between them. The CDR3 is 16 amino acids. The V gene's germline CDR1 is SNHLY and CDR2 FYNNEI. The CDR3 loop is CASRTPLDGVNTEAFF. CDR3 nucleotides: TGTGCCAGCAGGACCCCCCTCGATGGGGTGAACACTGAAGCTTTCTTT.

The genes are TRBV20-1 and TRBJ2-1, with a possible D match to TRBD2 (6 bases). Germline V gives CDR1 DFQATT, CDR2 SNEGSKA (reference sequence). This CDR3 comprises 15 residues. The V and J ends lost 0 bases and 2 bases respectively, with 11 bases between them. The CDR3 loop reads CSARDLKRAYNEQFF. CDR3 in DNA: TGCAGTGCTAGAGATCTAAAGCGGGCCTACAATGAGCAGTTCTTC.

About this clonotype itself: A much larger clone differs from this one at a single base, so this may be a read error. The rearrangement uses TRBV28 and TRBJ2-6, with 8 bases identical to TRBD1. This CDR3 is built from 17 residues. Trimming cost V 4 bases and J 0 bases; bases outside gene matches: 5. CDR1 is MDHEN, CDR2 SYDVKM, per germline. The chain's CDR3 is CASSSTGAYSGANVLTF. The CDR3 DNA sequence: TGTGCCAGCAGTTCGACAGGGGCGTACTCTGGGGCCAACGTCCTGACTTTC.

V and J are TRBV12-3 or TRBV12-4 and TRBJ1-2; no reliable D call. The CDR3 has 13 amino acids. V gave up 7 bases and J gave up 7 bases, with 16 bases separating them. The CDR3 is CASKTGRRGGYTF. The CDR3 coding sequence is TGTGCCAGCAAGACGGGAAGGCGAGGTGGCTACACCTTC.

There are many counts of this clonotype. V is TRBV11-1 and J is TRBJ2-1; the match to TRBD2 covers 12 bases. Germline V CDR1 and CDR2: SGHAT, FQDESV (reference sequence). The junction had 4 bases not matched to a gene; V was cut back by 4 bases and J by 3 bases. The CDR3 loop spans 16 amino acids. CDR3 amino acids: CASSSWTSGNYNEQFF. CDR3 coding DNA: TGTGCCAGCAGCTCGTGGACTAGCGGGAACTACAATGAGCAGTTCTTC.

The chain employs TRBV6-2 or TRBV6-3 and TRBJ1-5; D may be TRBD1 (6 bases). CDR1 is MNHEY and CDR2 is SVGEGT in the germline V gene. V was trimmed by 2 bases and J by 4 bases, leaving 21 bases between them. This CDR3 has 18 amino acids. CDR3 protein: CASSYSLGQTIFNQPQHF. The CDR3 DNA reads as TGTGCCAGCAGTTACAGTTTAGGACAGACAATCTTTAATCAGCCCCAGCATTTT.

The chain joins TRBV20-1 to TRBJ2-7, with 7 bases fitting TRBD1. The CDR3 has 13 residues. Germline CDR1 DFQATT, CDR2 SNEGSKA (reference sequence). V was pared by 6 bases and J by 3 bases, with 8 bases of the junction left unmatched. CDR3 coding DNA: TGCAGTGCGCAGCACAGGGGAAGCTACGAGCAGTACTTC. Amino acids: CSAQHRGSYEQYF.

There are many counts of this clonotype. V gene TRBV5-1 combines with J gene TRBJ2-1; TRBD2 might be the D (6 bases). V lost 5 bases, J lost 2 bases, and 14 bases lay in between. CDR3 size: 15 residues. Germline loops: CDR1 SGHRS, CDR2 YFSETQ. CDR3 DNA sequence: TGCGCCAGCAGTTTCGGGGAGGCGGCCTACAATGAGCAGTTCTTC. Translated, it gives CASSFGEAAYNEQFF.

This clonotype has ten or more counts. The V call is TRBV10-3, the J call TRBJ1-4, with D perhaps matching TRBD1 (6 bases). V lost 6 bases, J lost 4 bases, and 12 bases lay in between. The CDR3 length is 14 residues. Germline V gene sequence: CDR1 ENHRY, CDR2 SYGVKD. The CDR3 nucleotides are TGTGCCATCAGCCCAACAGGGTATAATGAAAAACTGTTTTTT. It codes for CAISPTGYNEKLFF.

The genes are TRBV9 and TRBJ2-1, with unresolved D. Trimming left V 1 base short and J 0 bases short, with 8 bases between. Germline V gene sequence: CDR1 SGDLS, CDR2 YYNGEE. The CDR3 has 15 residues. In nucleotides, the CDR3 is TGTGCCAGCAGCGTAAATACCAACTCCTACAATGAGCAGTTCTTC. It is translated as CASSVNTNSYNEQFF.

There are a few counts of this clonotype. The chain recombines TRBV15 with TRBJ2-7, with 9 bases that match TRBD1. Germline values: CDR1 LNHNV, CDR2 YYDKDF (reference sequence). The CDR3 consists of 17 residues. V lost 0 bases, J lost 0 bases, and 6 bases stayed unmatched. The CDR3, as DNA: TGTGCCACCAGCAGAGATACCGGACAGGGGAGCTCCTACGAGCAGTACTTC. This sequence encodes CATSRDTGQGSSYEQYF.

At least ten counts were recorded for this clonotype. The V call is TRBV27, the J call TRBJ2-2; possibly TRBD1 or TRBD2 for D (5 bases each). Trimming took 6 bases from V and 4 from J, leaving 15 bases between them. Germline CDR1 reads MNHEY; CDR2 reads SMNVEV (reference sequence). The CDR3 is 15 amino acids. This chain's CDR3 is CASRFRDASTGELFF. The CDR3 nucleotides are TGTGCCAGCAGATTCCGGGACGCAAGCACCGGGGAGCTGTTTTTT.

This chain uses TRBV3-1 with TRBJ1-1; a possible D gene is TRBD1 (5 bases). This CDR3 contains 14 residues. The V gene's germline CDR1 is LGHDT and CDR2 YNNKEL (reference sequence). Trimming shortened V by 2 bases and J by 2 bases, and 9 bases separated the two germline ends. In DNA, the CDR3 is TGTGCCAGCAGCCAAACAGGTTTTAACACTGAAGCTTTCTTT. This codes for CASSQTGFNTEAFF.

This clonotype was recorded many times. This chain links TRBV11-2 with TRBJ2-7; TRBD1 or TRBD2 may be the D gene (5 bases each). Germline CDR1 is SGHAT and CDR2 is FQNNGV. Trimming pared 5 bases from V and 2 bases from J, leaving 19 bases between. The CDR3 spans 16 residues. CDR3 bases: TGTGCCAGCAGCATCCCGCCCGGGACCCTCACCTACGAGCAGTACTTC. Protein: CASSIPPGTLTYEQYF.

V usage is TRBV19 and J usage is TRBJ2-7; D unresolved. In germline, CDR1 is LNHDA, CDR2 SQIVND (reference sequence). V was pared by 1 base and J by 3 bases, with 7 bases between. This CDR3 spans 13 amino acids. CDR3 protein: CASSIGDVYEQYF. CDR3 nucleotides: TGTGCCAGTAGTATAGGCGACGTCTACGAGCAGTACTTC. The full variable domain, in which reference TRBV19 and TRBJ2-7 provide the parts outside the CDR3, is DGGITQSPKYLFRKEGQNVTLSCEQNLNHDAMYWYRQDPGQGLRLIYYSQIVNDFQKGDIAEGYSVSREKKESFPLTVTSAQKNPTAFYLCASSIGDVYEQYFGPGTRLTVT.

The rearrangement joins TRBV7-9 to TRBJ2-7; D ambiguous. This CDR3 is 13 amino acids long. Germline V CDR1 and CDR2: SEHNR, FQNEAQ (reference sequence). Trimming stripped 5 bases from V and 7 bases from J, with 15 bases between. The chain's CDR3 is CASSPPVAAEQYF. The CDR3 bases are TGTGCCAGCAGCCCACCGGTCGCCGCGGAGCAGTACTTC.

This clonotype was counted only a few times. The genes are TRBV27 and TRBJ2-1; D may correspond to TRBD1 or TRBD2 (5 bases each). V lost 9 bases, J lost 4 bases, and 16 bases lay in between. The length of the CDR3 is 14 residues. Germline CDR1 reads MNHEY; CDR2 reads SMNVEV (reference sequence). The CDR3 sequence is CASCPGTGYNEQFF. CDR3 coding DNA: TGTGCCAGTTGCCCCGGGACGGGATACAATGAGCAGTTCTTC.

At least ten counts were recorded for this clonotype. The genes are TRBV7-2 and TRBJ1-1; no definite D call. The V gene's germline CDR1 is SGHTA and CDR2 FQGNSA. The CDR3 consists of 15 residues. Trimming left V 2 bases short and J 2 bases short, with 12 bases between. CDR3 in DNA: TGTGCCAGCAGCTTAAAGGCAGCAGGTAACACTGAAGCTTTCTTT. Protein sequence: CASSLKAAGNTEAFF.